This T cell receptor beta chain stems from a study of T-cell reconstitution after alpha-beta-depleted transplantation in children. Unique molecular identifiers were incorporated during preparation of the TCRbeta library. TCRdb called the PCR reads again in MiXCR, with one record for every CDR3 protein. The sample lists 200,000 to 250,000 distinct CDR3 sequences, roughly 9% occurring once. The sequencing used PBMCs from the stem cell graft donor, collected from the stem cell graft. The sequence was obtained from a human donor who donated a stem cell graft to a child with acute lymphoblastic leukemia.

This CDR3 is CASSSLGKLGETQYF. CDR3 bases: TGTGCCAGCAGCTCCTTGGGGAAACTTGGGGAGACCCAGTACTTC. This chain connects TRBV27 to TRBJ2-5; D is uncertain. In germline, CDR1 is MNHEY, CDR2 SMNVEV (reference sequence). V shed 6 bases and J shed 5 bases, with 19 bases lying between them. CDR3 length: 15 residues.